Below, 7 T cell receptor beta chains from the same sample are listed, as sequenced in a study of neoadjuvant anti-PD-1 for oral cavity cancer. Assay used: immunoSEQ multiplex PCR; TCRdb lists only in-frame clones, some missing. Of 30,000 to 35,000 clones detected, about 83% appear once; the ten largest clones hold roughly 3.4%. Here the sequenced sample was PBMCs, taken before nivolumab (anti-PD-1) treatment. These receptors all stem from a person aged 35-80 years with oral cavity squamous cell carcinoma.

The chain has TRBV6-6 and TRBJ2-1; D may be TRBD2 (6 bases). This CDR3 region has 14 residues. Germline-derived CDR1 and CDR2 are MNHNY and SVGAGI (reference sequence). V was cut by 6 bases and J by 5 bases, with 14 bases left in between. CDR3 nucleotide sequence: TGTGCCAGCAGGCGACTAGGGGCCGACAATGAGCAGTTCTTC. Translating it yields CASRRLGADNEQFF.

The rearrangement joins TRBV7-6 to TRBJ1-2; 10 positions agree with TRBD1. CDR3 size: 14 residues. Germline assignment: CDR1 SGHVS and CDR2 FNYEAQ. J lost 6 bases, V lost 2 bases, and 3 bases had no gene match. CDR3 sequence reads: CASSLIGTGDGYTF. As DNA, the CDR3 is TGTGCCAGCAGCTTAATCGGGACAGGGGATGGCTACACCTTC.

The chain recombines TRBV5-6 with TRBJ1-1, with TRBD1 as a possible D gene (5 bases). The ends were cut back, 4 bases at V and 7 bases at J, with 14 bases in the middle. Germline CDR1 reads SGHDT; CDR2 reads YYEEEE. The CDR3 is 13 residues long. CDR3 residues: CASSGAGMDEAFF. In nucleotides, the CDR3 is TGTGCCAGCAGCGGGGCAGGGATGGATGAAGCTTTCTTT. Using reference TRBV5-6 and TRBJ1-1 for the parts outside the CDR3, the full variable domain is DAGVTQSPTHLIKTRGQQVTLRCSPKSGHDTVSWYQQALGQGPQFIFQYYEEEERQRGNFPDRFSGHQFPNYSSELNVNALLLGDSALYLCASSGAGMDEAFFGQGTRLTVV.

The DNA for the CDR3 is TGTGCCAGCAGTAGTTTTAGCAATCAGCCCCAGCATTTT. Its translation: CASSSFSNQPQHF. V usage is TRBV28 and J usage is TRBJ1-5; no reliable D call. The germline CDR1 and CDR2 sequences are MDHEN and SYDVKM. The CDR3 is 13 residues long. The germline V and J ends were trimmed by 5 bases and 0 bases, with 5 bases remaining between them.

The V gene is TRBV5-4, the J gene TRBJ2-1, with D perhaps matching TRBD2 (6 bases). The germline CDR1 and CDR2 sequences are SGHNT and YYREEE (reference sequence). Between the trimmed V and J ends, which lost 0 bases and 7 bases, there was a span of 17 bases. CDR3 length: 16 residues. The CDR3 reads CASSLAAGTPGNEQFF. The DNA for the CDR3 is TGTGCCAGCAGCTTGGCTGCGGGGACCCCAGGTAATGAGCAGTTCTTC.

V usage is TRBV10-3 and J usage is TRBJ2-1; perhaps D is TRBD1 or TRBD2 (6 bases each). Germline lookup yields CDR1 ENHRY and CDR2 SYGVKD. The CDR3 is made up of 16 amino acids. With 3 bases removed from V and 2 bases from J, the gap between germline ends came to 14 bases. As DNA, the CDR3 is TGTGCCATCAGTGACTTAACAGGGAGGCCCTACAATGAGCAGTTCTTC. Its protein is CAISDLTGRPYNEQFF.

The chain carries TRBV4-1 and TRBJ2-5; 8 nucleotides match TRBD1. The germline CDR1 and CDR2 sequences are MGHRA and YSYEKL. The CDR3 runs 15 residues. The V and J ends lost 5 bases and 1 base, in that order; junction bases with no gene match: 6. The CDR3 sequence: CASSSSDRVQETQYF. The CDR3 DNA sequence: TGCGCCAGCAGCTCTTCGGACAGGGTCCAAGAGACCCAGTACTTC.